Below, one T cell receptor beta chain is given with its context. Its antigen is not known. RNA was isolated and reverse transcribed to cDNA, the sequencing template. Libraries were prepared by immunoSEQ multiplex PCR; TCRdb keeps only in-frame clonotypes and omits some of them. Of more than 200,000 clones listed, around two thirds are singletons. This sample stems from a study of CD8+ T cells in alopecia areata. Study-wide context: Treated patients were dosed with oral tofacitinib, taking 5 to 10 mg twice daily. Tofacitinib lasted 6 to 18 months, then 6 months off drug.

Study findings and constraints: The study found TCR sharing across patients less clear than in mice, possibly for HLA reasons.

V gave up 7 bases and J gave up 3 bases, with 11 bases separating them. In germline, CDR1 is SQVTM, CDR2 ANQGSEA. CDR3 length: 12 residues. This TCR derives from a human donor with alopecia areata. The source material was CD4+ T cells sorted from blood, sampled at week 0. The rearrangement links TRBV29-1 to TRBJ2-3; no clear D gene. The CDR3: CSARLGTDTQYF. CDR3 sequence (DNA): TGCAGCGCTCGTCTAGGGACAGATACGCAGTATTTT.